The 31 T cell receptor beta chains given below trace back to one sample, sequenced in a study of blood T cell repertoires in COVID-19. Some clones are missing from TCRdb's copy, which holds only in-frame ones; the method was immunoSEQ multiplex PCR. The sample includes about 220,000 clones, approximately 80% of them seen just once. Sequenced material: PBMCs or T cells enriched from blood (not recorded which). These receptors all stem from a woman aged 55-70 years who had recovered from COVID-19.

The chain links TRBV9 to TRBJ2-2; 10 bases agree with TRBD1. The germline V gene has CDR1 SGDLS and CDR2 YYNGEE. Losses at the gene ends were 3 bases for V and 7 bases for J; bases not matched to a gene: 6. The CDR3 totals 15 residues. The CDR3 bases are TGTGCCAGCAGCGCTGACAGGGGGCAGGTCGGGGAGCTGTTTTTT. Its translation: CASSADRGQVGELFF.

There are a few counts of this clone. The J gene is TRBJ1-2, the V gene TRBV6-5; TRBD1 matches at 8 bases. The CDR3 contains 14 residues. The V gene end was trimmed by 6 bases and the J gene end by 10 bases; junction bases not matched to a gene: 13. Germline V gene data show CDR1 as MNHEY and CDR2 as SVGAGI. The CDR3 is CASSMEQGVGLYTF. For the CDR3, the DNA is TGTGCCAGCAGCATGGAACAGGGGGTTGGCCTCTACACCTTC.

The chain recombines TRBV7-6 with TRBJ2-7; maybe TRBD2 (6 bases). Germline V gene sequence: CDR1 SGHVS, CDR2 FNYEAQ. Trimming left V 5 bases short and J 3 bases short, with 17 bases between. This CDR3 is built from 15 residues. CDR3 in DNA: TGTGCCAGCAGCCCTGAAACTAGCAGCGGCTACGAGCAGTACTTC. Translation gives CASSPETSSGYEQYF.

This clone came up once. V and J are TRBV5-4 and TRBJ1-1; D is unclear. Trimming cost V 3 bases and J 8 bases, with 14 bases left between them. CDR1 is SGHNT and CDR2 is YYREEE in the germline V gene (reference sequence). The CDR3 sequence is 13 residues long. The CDR3 protein is CASSSFQRGEAFF. The CDR3 coding sequence is TGTGCCAGCAGCTCTTTTCAAAGAGGAGAAGCTTTCTTT.

The DNA of the CDR3 is TGTGCCAGCAGGGAGAGGACCGGGACTCAAGAGACCCAGTACTTC. It codes for CASRERTGTQETQYF. This rearrangement joins TRBV7-9 to TRBJ2-5, with D maybe TRBD2 (6 bases). CDR3 length: 15 residues. V gave up 6 bases and J gave up 2 bases, with 16 bases separating them. The V gene's germline CDR1 is SEHNR and CDR2 FQNEAQ (reference sequence).

The V call is TRBV5-1, the J call TRBJ1-1; 10 nucleotides line up with TRBD1. CDR1 and CDR2 from the germline V gene are SGHRS and YFSETQ. This CDR3 comprises 14 residues. Losses at the gene ends were 0 bases for V and 4 bases for J; bases not matched to a gene: 0. CDR3 amino acids: CASSLGQGATEAFF. Here the CDR3 DNA reads TGCGCCAGCAGCTTGGGACAGGGGGCCACTGAAGCTTTCTTT.

The chain is built from TRBV5-1 and TRBJ2-5; D unresolved. From germline, CDR1 is SGHRS and CDR2 YFSETQ. The germline V and J ends were trimmed by 0 bases and 2 bases, with 8 bases remaining between them. The CDR3 is made up of 14 amino acids. This chain's CDR3 is CASSLGLTQETQYF. CDR3 sequence (DNA): TGCGCCAGCAGCTTGGGGCTGACACAAGAGACCCAGTACTTC.

This clone was seen more than once but under ten times. This chain joins TRBV19 and TRBJ1-2; 9 nucleotides agree with TRBD1. Germline V CDR1 and CDR2: LNHDA, SQIVND (reference sequence). V lost 4 bases, J lost 4 bases, and 4 bases stayed unmatched. There are 14 residues in the CDR3. The CDR3 nucleotides are TGTGCCAGTAGTACGCCGGGACAGGGCTATGGCTACACCTTC. Amino acid sequence: CASSTPGQGYGYTF.

The CDR3 protein is CASSLQDGTLQYF. The CDR3 DNA sequence: TGTGCCAGCAGCCTACAGGACGGGACACTGCAGTACTTC. V and J are TRBV7-2 and TRBJ2-7; tentatively, D is TRBD1 (6 bases). Trimming stripped 5 bases from V and 9 bases from J, with 17 bases between. From germline, CDR1 is SGHTA and CDR2 FQGNSA. CDR3 length: 13 residues. Full variable domain (missing parts from reference TRBV7-2 and TRBJ2-7): GAGVSQSPSNKVTEKGKDVELRCDPISGHTALYWYRQSLGQGLEFLIYFQGNSAPDKSGLPSDRFSAERTGGSVSTLTIQRTQQEDSAVYLCASSLQDGTLQYFGPGTRLTVT.

The genes are TRBV10-1 and TRBJ2-4; TRBD2 is a possible D gene (5 bases). There are 15 residues in the CDR3. Germline values: CDR1 WNHNN, CDR2 SYGVQD (reference sequence). Trimming left V 3 bases short and J 1 base short, with 10 bases between. The CDR3: CASSDRGPAKNIQYF. CDR3 nucleotide sequence: TGCGCCAGCAGTGACCGGGGTCCGGCCAAAAACATTCAGTACTTC.

The chain is built from TRBV7-8 and TRBJ2-2; perhaps TRBD1 as D (5 bases). The V and J ends lost 1 base and 6 bases respectively, with 15 bases between them. The CDR3 runs 16 residues. Germline V gene data show CDR1 as SGHVS and CDR2 as FQNEAQ. CDR3 in amino acids: CASSLVVEQVAGELFF. The CDR3 nucleotides read TGTGCCAGCAGCTTAGTTGTGGAACAGGTGGCCGGGGAGCTGTTTTTT.

The V gene is TRBV7-7, the J gene TRBJ1-4; 8 bases align to TRBD1. The CDR3 extends over 15 amino acids. Germline lookup yields CDR1 SSHAT and CDR2 FNYEAQ (reference sequence). The V segment lost 5 bases and the J segment 3 bases; nucleotides outside the gene matches: 5. The CDR3 here is CASSPTTGANEKLFF. DNA of the CDR3: TGTGCCAGCAGCCCAACGACAGGGGCTAATGAAAAACTGTTTTTT.

This chain joins TRBV15 and TRBJ2-4; 10 bases line up with TRBD1. The CDR3 covers 15 residues. From germline, CDR1 is LNHNV and CDR2 YYDKDF (reference sequence). V dropped 3 bases and J dropped 9; count of bases not matched to a gene: 8. CDR3 sequence (DNA): TGTGCCACCAGCAGGAGGGGGACAGGGGTTATCATTCAGTACTTC. It specifies CATSRRGTGVIIQYF. Using reference TRBV15 and TRBJ2-4 for the parts outside the CDR3, the full variable domain is DAMVIQNPRYQVTQFGKPVTLSCSQTLNHNVMYWYQQKSSQAPKLLFHYYDKDFNNEADTPDNFQSRRPNTSFCFLDIRSPGLGDTAMYLCATSRRGTGVIIQYFGAGTRLSVL.

The chain joins TRBV10-3 to TRBJ1-4, with 8 bases matching TRBD1. CDR1 is ENHRY, CDR2 SYGVKD, per germline. This CDR3 comprises 17 residues. V was clipped by 3 bases and J by 5 bases; unmatched bases: 11. The CDR3 DNA follows: TGTGCCATCAGTGATAGAGGGCTTGGGACAGGAAATGAAAAACTGTTTTTT. Translating it yields CAISDRGLGTGNEKLFF.

The chain uses TRBV7-2 and TRBJ1-2; D may be TRBD1 (5 bases). Germline CDR1 SGHTA, CDR2 FQGNSA. This CDR3 spans 13 amino acids. Trimming pared 5 bases from V and 4 bases from J, leaving 11 bases between. The CDR3 region has the DNA TGTGCCAGCAGCGCACAGGCGACCTATGGCTACACCTTC. It translates to CASSAQATYGYTF.

The chain uses TRBV6-1 and TRBJ1-3; 9 nucleotides match TRBD1. V trimming: 3 bases; J trimming: 0 bases; junction bases outside the gene matches: 3. The CDR3 consists of 16 residues. In germline, CDR1 is MNHNS, CDR2 SASEGT. CDR3: CASSDRQGGSGNTIYF. DNA of the CDR3: TGTGCCAGCAGTGACCGACAGGGGGGCTCTGGAAACACCATATATTTT.

J is TRBJ2-2 and V is TRBV6-2 or TRBV6-3, with D unresolved. Germline assignment: CDR1 MNHEY and CDR2 SVGEGT. This CDR3 region has 13 residues. The V gene lost 6 bases and the J gene lost 4 bases, with 9 bases spanning the gap. The CDR3 sequence: CASSQPPTGELFF. CDR3 DNA: TGTGCCAGCAGCCAGCCCCCCACCGGGGAGCTGTTTTTT.

The chain joins TRBV7-8 to TRBJ2-7; tentative D call: TRBD2 (6 bases). The CDR3 has 16 amino acids. CDR1 and CDR2 from the germline V gene are SGHVS and FQNEAQ. Trimming cost V 1 base and J 0 bases, with 13 bases left between them. In DNA, the CDR3 is TGTGCCAGCAGCTTAGGATCGGGAGATACCTCCTACGAGCAGTACTTC. It specifies CASSLGSGDTSYEQYF.

This clone has more than one count but fewer than ten. The CDR3 loop reads CASSGLDWDEQFF. The CDR3 region has the DNA TGTGCCAGTAGTGGCCTCGACTGGGATGAGCAGTTCTTC. V usage is TRBV19 and J usage is TRBJ2-1; D not resolved. The CDR3 runs 13 residues. Germline V gives CDR1 LNHDA, CDR2 SQIVND (reference sequence). V lost 5 bases and J 8 bases, leaving 13 bases between the germline ends.

The chain carries TRBV14 and TRBJ1-1; D gene uncertain. V gave up 4 bases and J gave up 4 bases, with 10 bases separating them. The CDR3 is made up of 13 amino acids. CDR1 is SGHDN, CDR2 FVKESK, per germline. The CDR3 reads CASSPTEGTEAFF. DNA of the CDR3: TGTGCCAGCAGCCCCACCGAGGGCACTGAAGCTTTCTTT.

This clone was counted ten times or more. The chain is built from TRBV2 and TRBJ2-1; 10 nucleotides align to TRBD2. The CDR3 runs to 17 residues. V trimming: 4 bases; J trimming: 9 bases; junction bases outside the gene matches: 15. The germline gives CDR1 SNHLY, CDR2 FYNNEI. CDR3 bases: TGTGCCAGCAGTGGACATGCACAGCGGGAGGGCGGGGGTGAGCAGTTCTTC. Translated, it gives CASSGHAQREGGGEQFF.

The rearrangement joins TRBV2 to TRBJ1-6; 9 positions match TRBD1. Germline CDR1 is SNHLY and CDR2 is FYNNEI. The CDR3 is made up of 14 amino acids. Trimming cost V 10 bases and J 5 bases; bases outside gene matches: 6. The CDR3 here is CAIHRGQDNSPLHF. In DNA, the CDR3 is TGTGCCATCCACAGGGGGCAGGATAATTCACCCCTCCACTTT.

The chain is built from TRBV9 and TRBJ2-5, with D possibly matching TRBD1 (5 bases). CDR1 and CDR2 from the germline V gene are SGDLS and YYNGEE. This CDR3 has 13 residues. Trimming removed 4 bases at V and 7 bases at J, with 14 bases between. CDR3 coding DNA: TGTGCCAGCAGCCCAGACAGCTCGGGGACCCAGTACTTC. As protein: CASSPDSSGTQYF.

This clone turned up a few times. The chain has TRBV7-9 and TRBJ1-3; D remains unclear. V shed 1 base and J shed 0 bases, with 10 bases lying between them. Germline V gene data show CDR1 as SEHNR and CDR2 as FQNEAQ (reference sequence). The CDR3 runs to 16 residues. In DNA, the CDR3 is TGTGCCAGCAGCTTAGTTCCAGGCAACTCTGGAAACACCATATATTTT. This translates into CASSLVPGNSGNTIYF.

In nucleotides, the CDR3 is TGTGCCAGCACCCACTGGGTAGCCCAAGAGACCCAGTACTTC. Amino acid sequence: CASTHWVAQETQYF. The J gene is TRBJ2-5, the V gene TRBV3-1 (or the pseudogene TRBV3-2); D remains unclear. V was cut by 7 bases and J by 1 base, with 13 bases left in between. Germline loops: CDR1 LGHDT, CDR2 YNNKEL (reference sequence). The CDR3 has 14 amino acids.

The V call is TRBV6-5, the J call TRBJ2-2; weak D call: TRBD1 (7 bases). V was cut by 2 bases and J by 3 bases, with 13 bases left in between. The CDR3 totals 16 residues. The germline CDR1 and CDR2 sequences are MNHEY and SVGAGI. The CDR3 DNA reads TGTGCCAGCAGTTACCCGGGCGGGACAGACACCGGGGAGCTGTTTTTT. Translating it yields CASSYPGGTDTGELFF.

The V gene is TRBV6-5, the J gene TRBJ1-3; no clear D gene. The CDR3 spans 13 residues. Germline V CDR1 and CDR2: MNHEY, SVGAGI. V lost 3 bases and J lost 7, with 10 bases in between. CDR3 coding DNA: TGTGCCAGCAGTTATTCGCGGGCCAACACCATATATTTT. It encodes CASSYSRANTIYF.

CDR3 sequence: CASSSRGPEQYF. The DNA for the CDR3 is TGTGCCAGCAGTAGCCGGGGTCCCGAGCAGTACTTC. This sequence joins TRBV7-6 and TRBJ2-7, with a tentative D call TRBD2 (5 bases). The V gene's germline CDR1 is SGHVS and CDR2 FNYEAQ. The CDR3 contains 12 residues. The V and J ends lost 6 bases and 6 bases respectively, with 12 bases between them.

The J gene is TRBJ1-5, the V gene TRBV29-1; D unresolved. This CDR3 is built from 14 residues. From germline, CDR1 is SQVTM and CDR2 ANQGSEA. Trimming removed 6 bases at V and 0 bases at J, with 12 bases between. CDR3 residues: CSVLEPNSNQPQHF. As DNA, the CDR3 is TGCAGCGTGCTGGAGCCCAATAGCAATCAGCCCCAGCATTTT.

This clone was seen only a few times. The V call is TRBV6-4, the J call TRBJ2-3; 9 bases agree with TRBD1. Germline-derived CDR1 and CDR2 are MRHNA and SNTAGT. With V trimmed by 2 bases and J by 4 bases, 4 bases remained unmatched. The CDR3 has 15 amino acids. The CDR3 nucleotides read TGTGCCAGCAGTGACACAGGGGGCGGCGCAGATACGCAGTATTTT. Translation: CASSDTGGGADTQYF.

J is TRBJ1-1 and V is TRBV10-3; tentative D call: TRBD1 (6 bases). V was cut by 0 bases and J by 4 bases, with 9 bases left in between. The CDR3 is made up of 14 amino acids. CDR1 and CDR2 (germline): ENHRY, SYGVKD. CDR3 in DNA: TGTGCCATCAGTGAGTCATGGGGGCGCACTGAAGCTTTCTTT. The encoded protein is CAISESWGRTEAFF.